The 24 T cell receptor beta chains in this list originate from one sample, sequenced in a study of cytomegalovirus exposure and HLA in healthy donors. 13 Jbeta primers and 60 Vbeta primers were used for the PCR. Assay: immunoSEQ multiplex PCR; the TCRdb copy retains only in-frame clones and omits some. In the table there are under 200,000 clones, roughly three quarters of which are singletons. The sequenced sample was PBMCs. Receptors originate from a woman aged 45-59 years in good health and CMV-seropositive.

As regards this clone: The junction does not match germline at one end; this may be a read error. The chain recombines TRBV7-9 with TRBJ2-4; D might be TRBD1 (6 bases). The CDR3 length is 19 residues. The germline CDR1 and CDR2 sequences are SEHNR and FQNEAQ (reference sequence). CDR3 loop: CASSLDPQGKSLAKNSQYF. The CDR3 nucleotides are TGTGCCAGCAGCCTCGACCCCCAGGGGAAGTCTCTAGCCAAAAACAGTCAGTACTTC.

The chain is built from TRBV28 and TRBJ2-2, with TRBD1 matching 7 bases. Losses at the gene ends were 7 bases for V and 3 bases for J; bases not matched to a gene: 8. Germline values: CDR1 MDHEN, CDR2 SYDVKM. This CDR3 is 15 amino acids long. The DNA for the CDR3 is TGTGCCAGCACTACCAGGCAGGGGGACACCGGGGAGCTGTTTTTT. Translation gives CASTTRQGDTGELFF.

The CDR3 sequence is CASSDTGNTGELFF. In nucleotides, the CDR3 is TGCGCCAGCAGTGATACCGGGAACACCGGGGAGCTGTTTTTT. The gene calls are TRBV10-1 and TRBJ2-2; D ambiguous. Germline CDR1 and CDR2: WNHNN and SYGVQD (reference sequence). This CDR3 has 14 amino acids. The germline V and J ends were trimmed by 3 bases and 1 base, with 6 bases remaining between them.

V gene TRBV28 combines with J gene TRBJ1-1; a possible D gene is TRBD1 (6 bases). Germline CDR1 reads MDHEN; CDR2 reads SYDVKM. Trimming pared 4 bases from V and 2 bases from J, leaving 11 bases between. The CDR3 sequence is 14 residues long. DNA for the CDR3: TGTGCCAGCAGTTCGACAGGAAGAAACACTGAAGCTTTCTTT. It encodes CASSSTGRNTEAFF.

The rearrangement uses TRBV28 and TRBJ2-5; 10 bases line up with TRBD2. CDR1 and CDR2 (germline): MDHEN, SYDVKM. V gave up 4 bases and J gave up 3 bases; unmatched junction bases: 2. The CDR3 is 14 amino acids. The DNA of the CDR3 is TGTGCCAGCAGTTCCGGGACTAGCGAAGAGACCCAGTACTTC. This gives the protein CASSSGTSEETQYF.

The gene calls are TRBV4-3 and TRBJ1-2; TRBD1 is a possible D gene (5 bases). This CDR3 has 13 residues. The germline CDR1 and CDR2 sequences are LGHNA and YSLEER. V shed 2 bases and J shed 6 bases, with 10 bases lying between them. The CDR3 loop is CASSQSAGNGYTF. As DNA, the CDR3 is TGCGCCAGCAGCCAAAGTGCAGGGAATGGCTACACCTTC.

The V call is TRBV11-3, the J call TRBJ1-4; TRBD1 matches 9 bases. V lost 5 bases to trimming and J lost 6 bases; unmatched junction nucleotides: 19. CDR3 size: 19 residues. Germline-derived CDR1 and CDR2 are SGHNT and YENEEA. In DNA form, the CDR3 reads TGTGCCAGCAGCACTCCCTGGACAGGGGAGTCTATGGAGGATGAAAAACTGTTTTTT. It encodes CASSTPWTGESMEDEKLFF.

This clone was seen a single time. This chain uses TRBV4-3 with TRBJ1-1; D not resolved. From germline, CDR1 is LGHNA and CDR2 YSLEER. There are 13 residues in the CDR3. V lost 6 bases and J lost 1, with 9 bases in between. Written as DNA, the CDR3 is TGCGCCAGCAGTCCTTTCCGGAACACTGAAGCTTTCTTT. Translation: CASSPFRNTEAFF.

This chain connects TRBV4-1 to TRBJ2-6; TRBD2 agrees at 7 bases. This CDR3 comprises 17 residues. CDR1 and CDR2 (germline): MGHRA, YSYEKL. The V and J ends lost 0 bases and 4 bases, in that order; junction bases with no gene match: 6. The CDR3 sequence is CASSQDRGGPGANVLTF. The CDR3 DNA reads TGCGCCAGCAGCCAAGATCGCGGGGGTCCGGGGGCCAACGTCCTGACTTTC.

The chain carries TRBV5-4 and TRBJ2-3, with D unclear. The CDR3 runs 13 residues. V dropped 0 bases and J dropped 7 bases, with 9 bases sitting between them. CDR1 is SGHNT and CDR2 is YYREEE in the germline V gene (reference sequence). CDR3 nucleotides: TGTGCCAGCAGCTTGGACGGGTTGTATACGCAGTATTTT. This translates into CASSLDGLYTQYF.

The J gene is TRBJ2-7, the V gene TRBV19; 7 bases are shared with TRBD1. This CDR3 has 15 residues. Germline V CDR1 and CDR2: LNHDA, SQIVND (reference sequence). V trimming: 3 bases; J trimming: 2 bases; junction bases outside the gene matches: 7. CDR3 in DNA: TGTGCCAGTAGTATCCGGGACAGCCGAGCCTACGAGCAGTACTTC. Its translation: CASSIRDSRAYEQYF.

This sequence joins TRBV7-9 and TRBJ1-1, with 8 positions matching TRBD1. The V segment lost 3 bases and the J segment 8 bases; nucleotides outside the gene matches: 5. The CDR3 is made up of 13 amino acids. Germline V gives CDR1 SEHNR, CDR2 FQNEAQ (reference sequence). As DNA, the CDR3 is TGTGCCAGCAGCTTCCGCAGGGGGCCGGAAGCTTTCTTT. Its translation is CASSFRRGPEAFF.

The rearrangement uses TRBV7-8 and TRBJ2-1; TRBD2 is a possible D gene (5 bases). Trimming took 5 bases from V and 4 from J, leaving 15 bases between them. This CDR3 contains 15 residues. The V gene's germline CDR1 is SGHVS and CDR2 FQNEAQ. The CDR3 region has the DNA TGTGCCAGCAGCCAACTAGTTGGGCTTTACAATGAGCAGTTCTTC. This sequence encodes CASSQLVGLYNEQFF.

The J gene is TRBJ2-3, the V gene TRBV19; D is unclear. V was shortened by 4 bases and J by 0 bases, with 8 bases between the two germline ends. Germline V gives CDR1 LNHDA, CDR2 SQIVND (reference sequence). There are 14 residues in the CDR3. CDR3 DNA: TGTGCCAGTAGTACACAGATTAGCACAGATACGCAGTATTTT. It encodes CASSTQISTDTQYF. Full variable domain (rest looked up from reference TRBV19 and TRBJ2-3): DGGITQSPKYLFRKEGQNVTLSCEQNLNHDAMYWYRQDPGQGLRLIYYSQIVNDFQKGDIAEGYSVSREKKESFPLTVTSAQKNPTAFYLCASSTQISTDTQYFGPGTRLTVL.

The chain recombines TRBV5-4 with TRBJ2-5; D remains ambiguous. V gave up 1 base and J gave up 4 bases, with 11 bases separating them. Germline V gives CDR1 SGHNT, CDR2 YYREEE (reference sequence). The CDR3 is 14 amino acids. CDR3 amino acids: CASSLYLVPETQYF. In DNA form, the CDR3 reads TGTGCCAGCAGCTTGTATCTAGTTCCAGAGACCCAGTACTTC.

The chain has TRBV6-4 and TRBJ1-1, with D maybe TRBD1 (5 bases). V was pared by 4 bases and J by 3 bases, with 9 bases between. CDR1 is MRHNA and CDR2 is SNTAGT in the germline V gene. CDR3 length equals 13 residues. The CDR3 nucleotides are TGTGCCAGCAGTGTGGGGACTGACACTGAAGCTTTCTTT. Its protein product is CASSVGTDTEAFF.

V and J are TRBV18 and TRBJ2-1; the match to TRBD2 covers 12 bases. V shed 1 base and J 8 bases; nucleotides not matched to a gene: 6. The CDR3 totals 16 residues. Looked up from germline, CDR1 is KGHSH and CDR2 is LQKENI. CDR3 DNA sequence: TGTGCCAGCTCACCACGACGACTAGCGGGAGTCGATGAGCAGTTCTTC. This translates into CASSPRRLAGVDEQFF. The full variable domain, completed using reference TRBV18 and TRBJ2-1, is NAGVMQNPRHLVRRRGQEARLRCSPMKGHSHVYWYRQLPEEGLKFMVYLQKENIIDESGMPKERFSAEFPKEGPSILRIQQVVRGDSAAYFCASSPRRLAGVDEQFFGPGTRLTVL.

The chain carries TRBV29-1 and TRBJ2-2, with 8 bases matching TRBD1. V lost 1 base, J lost 6 bases, and 10 bases stayed unmatched. Germline V lookup: CDR1 SQVTM, CDR2 ANQGSEA. The CDR3 contains 16 residues. The CDR3 sequence: CSVEGTQGARAGELFF. The CDR3 DNA reads as TGCAGCGTTGAAGGGACCCAGGGGGCGAGGGCCGGGGAGCTGTTTTTT.

This chain joins TRBV7-2 and TRBJ1-4; D is undetermined. CDR1 and CDR2 (germline): SGHTA, FQGNSA. The CDR3 consists of 14 residues. V was clipped by 3 bases and J by 8 bases, with 13 bases between them. The CDR3 DNA sequence: TGTGCCAGCAGCTTTAGTGGTTCATGGGAAAAACTGTTTTTT. Protein: CASSFSGSWEKLFF.

This rearrangement joins TRBV7-2 to TRBJ1-2, with D possibly matching TRBD1 (6 bases). CDR1 is SGHTA, CDR2 FQGNSA, per germline. The CDR3 runs to 14 residues. Trimming shortened V by 5 bases and J by 0 bases, and 10 bases separated the two germline ends. The CDR3 region has the DNA TGTGCCAGCAGCCCGGACAGCACTAACTATGGCTACACCTTC. Translation gives CASSPDSTNYGYTF.

The chain uses TRBV20-1 and TRBJ1-2; the D is unclear. The CDR3 is 11 amino acids. Trimming cost V 3 bases and J 4 bases, with 6 bases left between them. From germline, CDR1 is DFQATT and CDR2 SNEGSKA (reference sequence). DNA for the CDR3: TGCAGTGCTAGTCTCGGCTATGGCTACACCTTC. This encodes CSASLGYGYTF.

This clone was counted once. The V gene is TRBV2, the J gene TRBJ2-5; D is perhaps TRBD2 (6 bases). This CDR3 comprises 13 residues. Trimming removed 4 bases at V and 11 bases at J, with 17 bases between. Germline V CDR1 and CDR2: SNHLY, FYNNEI. The CDR3 loop is CASSVGQGGEQYF. The CDR3 nucleotides are TGTGCCAGCAGTGTAGGGCAGGGCGGGGAGCAGTACTTC.

The chain recombines TRBV10-3 with TRBJ2-6; weak D call: TRBD2 (7 bases). Germline CDR1 and CDR2: ENHRY and SYGVKD. The CDR3 has 18 amino acids. The V end lost 4 bases, the J end lost 0 bases, and 16 bases lay between the germline ends. CDR3 DNA sequence: TGTGCCATCAGTGCAGTACAGGGACTAAGCTCTGGGGCCAACGTCCTGACTTTC. Translated, it gives CAISAVQGLSSGANVLTF.

The CDR3 coding sequence is TGTGCCAGCACGCCAGGGGGCTATGGCTACACCTTC. As protein: CASTPGGYGYTF. The rearrangement uses TRBV6-5 and TRBJ1-2; 7 nucleotides line up with TRBD1. V lost 7 bases and J lost 4; bases outside the gene matches: 3. CDR3 size: 12 residues. Looked up from germline, CDR1 is MNHEY and CDR2 is SVGAGI.